This T cell receptor (beta chain) was observed in a study of OX40 agonist ivuxolimab in advanced cancers. Broader study findings: Some of the lowest clonal expansion was seen in partial responders at 0.1-3.0 mg/kg. In general, CD8+ T cells held more expanded clones than CD4+ did, on average.

As regards this clone: What it binds is unknown.

Clones were sequenced by immunoSEQ multiplex PCR, and TCRdb holds only the in-frame ones, with some missing. This sample has about 150,000 clones, with 94% found just once. The sequence was obtained from an adult with an advanced solid tumor such as melanoma, head and neck, liver or kidney cancer. The sequenced sample was CD4+ or CD8+ T cells sorted from blood, obtained in a trial of the OX40 agonist ivuxolimab.

The CDR3 is CSGGIPQETQYF. CDR3 bases: TGCAGCGGGGGAATACCACAAGAGACCCAGTACTTC. This chain joins TRBV29-1 and TRBJ2-5, with unresolved D. This CDR3 is 12 amino acids long. The ends were cut back, 7 bases at V and 2 bases at J, with 11 bases in the middle. Germline V gene sequence: CDR1 SQVTM, CDR2 ANQGSEA.